This T cell receptor beta chain appears in the sequencing data of a study of CD8 T cells in Susac syndrome. cDNA came from about 0.51 to 1 ug RNA primed by random hexamers. TCRdb re-called the immunoSEQ multiplex PCR reads with MiXCR, one entry per CDR3 protein. Of around 71,000 distinct CDR3 sequences listed, just over 90% are singletons. Recently defined diagnostic criteria classed the Susac syndrome patients as definite or probable. The CDR3 has 12 amino acids. CDR1 and CDR2 (germline): LGHDT, YNNKEL (reference sequence). Trimming cost V 8 bases and J 0 bases, with 4 bases left between them. The material sequenced was CD4+ T cells from PBMCs. V is TRBV3-1 and J is TRBJ2-2, with D uncertain. This TCR came from a human donor with Susac syndrome. The CDR3 DNA reads TGTGCCAGCGATTCGAACACCGGGGAGCTGTTTTTT. Translating gives CASDSNTGELFF.